The T cell receptor (beta chain) described here comes from a study of tumor-infiltrating lymphocytes in primary liver carcinoma. Co-extraction yielded RNA and DNA from around 18-30 mg of unsorted bulk tissue. Every tumor was sampled at five separate regions. Every single tumor sample held over 85% viable tumor cells. A primer in the constant region served to generate TCR beta cDNA from 450 to 600 ng of total RNA. Libraries of TCR beta came from three nested multiplex PCR rounds with slightly modified ARM-PCR. The opening two PCR rounds, roughly 11 cycles each, paired TRBV1-TRBV30 forward primers with a C-beta reverse primer. TCRdb redid the calling of the multiplex PCR reads with MiXCR, one entry per CDR3 protein. Of 50,000 to 70,000 distinct CDR3 sequences in the sample, over 65% were seen once. CDR3 length: 16 amino acids. V was pared by 7 bases and J by 4 bases, with 13 bases of the junction left unmatched. Looked up from germline, CDR1 is ENHRY and CDR2 is SYGVKD.

The chain combines TRBV10-3 with TRBJ2-3, with 8 bases that match TRBD1. What was sequenced was liver tumor tissue from sampling region 2. Subset denoted: tumor region T2, inferior pole. The receptor comes from a man aged 35-49 years with primary liver carcinoma and hepatitis B virus infection. The CDR3 loop is CAINVGTPGGPDTQYF. As DNA, the CDR3 is TGTGCCATCAATGTTGGGACCCCAGGGGGCCCAGATACGCAGTATTTT.